The clone carrying this TCR beta chain occurred a few times. The antigen is undetermined. The J segment lost 8 bases and the V segment lost 3 bases, leaving 8 bases of the junction unmatched. The CDR3 totals 15 residues. This sample is drawn from a study of response to subunit inactivated influenza vaccine. Study results and limitations: The authors offered the suggestion that each seasonal influenza vaccination recruits few new T cells.

Each CDR3 protein is one row after TCRdb ran MiXCR on the RT-PCR reads. This repertoire shows 500,000 to 650,000 distinct CDR3 sequences, approximately 7.1% found once; its top ten account for approximately 13%. The sequence derives from a man between 50 and 75 years old who received an inactivated influenza vaccine. Sequences were derived from PBMCs from blood, sampled about 24 months after vaccination. The V gene is TRBV12-3 or TRBV12-4, the J gene TRBJ2-1, with 9 positions matching TRBD1. The CDR3 sequence is CASSFTGTGNDEQFF. The CDR3 DNA is TGTGCCAGCAGTTTTACCGGGACAGGGAACGATGAGCAGTTCTTC.